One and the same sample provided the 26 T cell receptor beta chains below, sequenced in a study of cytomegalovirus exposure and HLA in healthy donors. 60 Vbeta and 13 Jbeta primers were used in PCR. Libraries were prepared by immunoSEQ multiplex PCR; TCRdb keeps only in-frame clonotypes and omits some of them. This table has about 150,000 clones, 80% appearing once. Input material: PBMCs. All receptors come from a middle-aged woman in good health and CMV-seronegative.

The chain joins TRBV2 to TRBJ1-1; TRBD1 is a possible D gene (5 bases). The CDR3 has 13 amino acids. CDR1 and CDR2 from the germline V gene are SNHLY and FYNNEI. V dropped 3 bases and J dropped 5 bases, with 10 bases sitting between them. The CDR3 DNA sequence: TGTGCCAGCAGTGAGGGGGGTCGGACTGAAGCTTTCTTT. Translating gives CASSEGGRTEAFF.

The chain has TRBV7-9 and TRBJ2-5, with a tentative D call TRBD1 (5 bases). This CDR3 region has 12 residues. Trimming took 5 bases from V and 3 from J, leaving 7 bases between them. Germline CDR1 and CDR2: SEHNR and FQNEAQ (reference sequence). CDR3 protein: CASSDREETQYF. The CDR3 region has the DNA TGTGCCAGCAGCGACAGAGAAGAGACCCAGTACTTC.

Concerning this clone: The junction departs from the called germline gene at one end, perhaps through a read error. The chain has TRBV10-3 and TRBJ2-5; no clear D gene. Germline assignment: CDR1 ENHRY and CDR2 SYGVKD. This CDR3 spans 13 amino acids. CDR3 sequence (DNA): TGTGCCATCAGTGAGGTTGGCGGAGAGGCCCAGTACTTC. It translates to CAISEVGGEAQYF.

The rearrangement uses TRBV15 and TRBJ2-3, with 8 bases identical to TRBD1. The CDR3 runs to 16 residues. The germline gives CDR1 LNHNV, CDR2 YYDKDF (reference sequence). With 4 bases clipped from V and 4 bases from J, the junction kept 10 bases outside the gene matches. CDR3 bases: TGTGCCACCAGCATCAGGGGGCAGGGGGCCGCAGATACGCAGTATTTT. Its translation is CATSIRGQGAADTQYF. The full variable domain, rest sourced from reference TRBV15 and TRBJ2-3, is DAMVIQNPRYQVTQFGKPVTLSCSQTLNHNVMYWYQQKSSQAPKLLFHYYDKDFNNEADTPDNFQSRRPNTSFCFLDIRSPGLGDTAMYLCATSIRGQGAADTQYFGPGTRLTVL.

CDR3: CASSLDGLAYEQYF. CDR3 nucleotide sequence: TGTGCCAGCAGCTTAGACGGACTAGCGTACGAGCAGTACTTC. The chain uses TRBV7-9 and TRBJ2-7, with 9 bases matching TRBD2. The CDR3 runs to 14 residues. Per germline, CDR1 SEHNR and CDR2 FQNEAQ (reference sequence). Trimming removed 1 base from V and 4 bases from J; junction bases left unmatched: 2.

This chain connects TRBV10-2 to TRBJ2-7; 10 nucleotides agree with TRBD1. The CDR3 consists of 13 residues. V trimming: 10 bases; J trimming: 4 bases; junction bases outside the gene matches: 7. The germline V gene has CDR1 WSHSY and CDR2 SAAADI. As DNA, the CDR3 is TGCGCCACCGAGGGACAGGGGAGTTACGAGCAGTACTTC. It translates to CATEGQGSYEQYF.

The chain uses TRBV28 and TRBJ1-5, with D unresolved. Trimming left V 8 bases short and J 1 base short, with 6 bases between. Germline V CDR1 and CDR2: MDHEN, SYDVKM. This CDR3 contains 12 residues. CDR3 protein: CASGESNQPQHF. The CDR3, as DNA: TGTGCCAGCGGGGAGAGCAATCAGCCCCAGCATTTT.

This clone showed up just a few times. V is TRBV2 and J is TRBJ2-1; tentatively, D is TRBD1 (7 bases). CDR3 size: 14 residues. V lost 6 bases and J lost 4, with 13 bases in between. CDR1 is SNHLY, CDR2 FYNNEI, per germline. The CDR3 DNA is TGTGCCAGCAGGCCAGGGGGGCGTTACAATGAGCAGTTCTTC. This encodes CASRPGGRYNEQFF.

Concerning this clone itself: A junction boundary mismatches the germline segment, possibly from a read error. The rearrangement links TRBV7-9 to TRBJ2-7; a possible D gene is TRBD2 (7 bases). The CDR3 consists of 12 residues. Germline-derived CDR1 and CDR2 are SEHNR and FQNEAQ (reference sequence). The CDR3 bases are TGTTCCAGCAGCTTATCGGGGGGCGAGCCGTACTTC. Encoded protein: CSSSLSGGEPYF.

This CDR3 reads CASSYTSGGTTDTQYF. The CDR3 nucleotides are TGCGCCAGCAGCTACACTAGCGGGGGGACCACAGATACGCAGTATTTT. This rearrangement joins TRBV5-1 to TRBJ2-3; 12 nucleotides match TRBD2. Germline V gives CDR1 SGHRS, CDR2 YFSETQ. V trimming: 3 bases; J trimming: 2 bases; junction bases outside the gene matches: 4. This CDR3 is 16 amino acids long.

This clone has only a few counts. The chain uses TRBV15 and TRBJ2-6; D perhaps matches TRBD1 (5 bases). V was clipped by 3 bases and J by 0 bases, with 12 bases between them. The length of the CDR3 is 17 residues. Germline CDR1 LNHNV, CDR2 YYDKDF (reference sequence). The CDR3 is CATSRPGMSSGANVLTF. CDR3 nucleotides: TGTGCCACCAGCAGGCCAGGGATGAGCTCTGGGGCCAACGTCCTGACTTTC.

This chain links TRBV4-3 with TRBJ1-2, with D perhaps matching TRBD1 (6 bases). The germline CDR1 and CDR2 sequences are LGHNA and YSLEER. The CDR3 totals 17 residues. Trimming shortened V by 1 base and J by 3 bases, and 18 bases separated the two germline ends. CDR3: CASSQVGPDSRYYGYTF. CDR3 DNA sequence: TGCGCCAGCAGCCAAGTCGGCCCGGACAGTCGATACTATGGCTACACCTTC.

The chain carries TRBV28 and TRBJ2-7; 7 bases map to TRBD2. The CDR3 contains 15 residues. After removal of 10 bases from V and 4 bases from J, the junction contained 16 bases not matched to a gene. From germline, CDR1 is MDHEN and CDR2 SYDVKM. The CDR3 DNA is TGTGCCACCTACGATGGCGTTAGTAGCGGGTACGAGCAGTACTTC. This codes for CATYDGVSSGYEQYF.

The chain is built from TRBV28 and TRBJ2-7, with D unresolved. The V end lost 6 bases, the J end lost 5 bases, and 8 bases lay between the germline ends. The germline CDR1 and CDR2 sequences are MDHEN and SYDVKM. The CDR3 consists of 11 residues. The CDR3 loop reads CASSYPNEQYF. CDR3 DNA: TGTGCCAGCAGCTACCCAAACGAGCAGTACTTC.

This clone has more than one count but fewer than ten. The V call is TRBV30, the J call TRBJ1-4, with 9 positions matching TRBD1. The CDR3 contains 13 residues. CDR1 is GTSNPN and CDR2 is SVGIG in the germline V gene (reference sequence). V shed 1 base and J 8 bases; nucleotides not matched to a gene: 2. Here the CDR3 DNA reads TGTGCCTGGAGTGGACAGGGGGGCGAAAAACTGTTTTTT. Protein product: CAWSGQGGEKLFF.

The DNA of the CDR3 is TGTGCCAGCAGCTTATGGGCAGGGGGCGATGAGCAGTTCTTC. It yields the protein CASSLWAGGDEQFF. The chain couples TRBV7-2 to TRBJ2-1, with 8 bases that match TRBD1. The junction had 5 bases not matched to a gene; V was cut back by 2 bases and J by 8 bases. Looked up from germline, CDR1 is SGHTA and CDR2 is FQGNSA. The CDR3 totals 14 residues.

As DNA, the CDR3 is TGTGCCAGCAGCTCACTGACAGGCTACGAGCAGTACTTC. It translates to CASSSLTGYEQYF. The chain joins TRBV7-2 to TRBJ2-7, with D possibly TRBD1 on 6 matching bases. Germline CDR1 SGHTA, CDR2 FQGNSA. V gave up 4 bases and J gave up 3 bases, with 10 bases separating them. CDR3 size: 13 residues.

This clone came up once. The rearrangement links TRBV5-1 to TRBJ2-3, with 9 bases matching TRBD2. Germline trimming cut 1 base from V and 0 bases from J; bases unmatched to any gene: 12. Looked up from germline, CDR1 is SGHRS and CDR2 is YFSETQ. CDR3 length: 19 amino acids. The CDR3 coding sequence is TGCGCCAGCAGCTTGTACGGGCTAGCGGGGCCTCCTAGCACAGATACGCAGTATTTT. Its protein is CASSLYGLAGPPSTDTQYF.

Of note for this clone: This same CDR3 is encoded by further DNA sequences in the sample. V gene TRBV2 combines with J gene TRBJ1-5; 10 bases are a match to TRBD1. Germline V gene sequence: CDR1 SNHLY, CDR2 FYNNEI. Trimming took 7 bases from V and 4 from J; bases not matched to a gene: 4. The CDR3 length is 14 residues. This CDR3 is CASMRDRGNQPQHF. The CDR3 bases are TGTGCCAGCATGAGGGACAGGGGAAATCAGCCCCAGCATTTT.

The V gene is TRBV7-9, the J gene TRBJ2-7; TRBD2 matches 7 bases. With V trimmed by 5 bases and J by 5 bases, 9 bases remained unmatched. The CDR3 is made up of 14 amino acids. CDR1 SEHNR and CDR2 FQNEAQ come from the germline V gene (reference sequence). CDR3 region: CASSPGLVRDEQYF. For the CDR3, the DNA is TGTGCCAGCAGCCCTGGACTAGTGAGGGACGAGCAGTACTTC. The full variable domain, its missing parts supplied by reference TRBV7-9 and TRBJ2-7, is DTGVSQNPRHKITKRGQNVTFRCDPISEHNRLYWYRQTLGQGPEFLTYFQNEAQLEKSRLLSDRFSAERPKGSFSTLEIQRTEQGDSAMYLCASSPGLVRDEQYFGPGTRLTVT.

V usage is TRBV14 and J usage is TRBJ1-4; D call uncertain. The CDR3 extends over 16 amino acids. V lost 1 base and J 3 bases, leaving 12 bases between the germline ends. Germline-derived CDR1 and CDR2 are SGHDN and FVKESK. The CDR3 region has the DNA TGTGCCAGCAGCCAAGGTGGGGAGCGGGCTAATGAAAAACTGTTTTTT. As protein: CASSQGGERANEKLFF.

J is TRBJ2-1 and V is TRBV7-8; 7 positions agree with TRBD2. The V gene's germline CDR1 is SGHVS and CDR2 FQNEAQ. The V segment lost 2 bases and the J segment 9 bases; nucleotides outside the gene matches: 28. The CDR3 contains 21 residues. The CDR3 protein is CASSLFWGQARRLADIGEQFF. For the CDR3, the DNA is TGTGCCAGCAGCTTATTTTGGGGTCAGGCCCGAAGACTAGCCGACATCGGTGAGCAGTTCTTC. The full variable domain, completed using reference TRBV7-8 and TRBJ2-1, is GAGVSQSPRYKVAKRGQDVALRCDPISGHVSLFWYQQALGQGPEFLTYFQNEAQLDKSGLPSDRFFAERPEGSVSTLKIQRTQQEDSAVYLCASSLFWGQARRLADIGEQFFGPGTRLTVL.

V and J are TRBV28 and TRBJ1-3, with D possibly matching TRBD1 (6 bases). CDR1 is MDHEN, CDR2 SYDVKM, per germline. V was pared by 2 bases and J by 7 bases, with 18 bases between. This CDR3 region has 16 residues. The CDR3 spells CASSLTQGILRNTIYF. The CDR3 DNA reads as TGTGCCAGCAGTTTAACCCAGGGGATTCTTAGGAACACCATATATTTT.

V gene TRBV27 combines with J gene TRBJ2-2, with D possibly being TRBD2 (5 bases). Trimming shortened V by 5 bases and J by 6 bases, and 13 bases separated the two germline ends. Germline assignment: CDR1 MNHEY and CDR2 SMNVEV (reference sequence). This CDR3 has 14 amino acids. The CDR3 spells CASSLRRLPGELFF. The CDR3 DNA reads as TGTGCCAGCAGTCTACGTAGACTACCCGGGGAGCTGTTTTTT.

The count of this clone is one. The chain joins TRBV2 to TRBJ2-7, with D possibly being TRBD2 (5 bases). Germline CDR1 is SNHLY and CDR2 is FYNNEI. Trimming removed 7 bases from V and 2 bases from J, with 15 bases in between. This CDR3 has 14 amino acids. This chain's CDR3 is CASKRPGDAYEQYF. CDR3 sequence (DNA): TGTGCCAGCAAAAGGCCCGGGGATGCCTACGAGCAGTACTTC.

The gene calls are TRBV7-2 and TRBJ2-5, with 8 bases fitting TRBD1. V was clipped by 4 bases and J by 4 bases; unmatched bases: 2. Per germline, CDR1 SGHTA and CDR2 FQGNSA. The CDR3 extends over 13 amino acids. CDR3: CASSSGQGETQYF. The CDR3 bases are TGTGCCAGCAGCTCCGGACAGGGAGAGACCCAGTACTTC.